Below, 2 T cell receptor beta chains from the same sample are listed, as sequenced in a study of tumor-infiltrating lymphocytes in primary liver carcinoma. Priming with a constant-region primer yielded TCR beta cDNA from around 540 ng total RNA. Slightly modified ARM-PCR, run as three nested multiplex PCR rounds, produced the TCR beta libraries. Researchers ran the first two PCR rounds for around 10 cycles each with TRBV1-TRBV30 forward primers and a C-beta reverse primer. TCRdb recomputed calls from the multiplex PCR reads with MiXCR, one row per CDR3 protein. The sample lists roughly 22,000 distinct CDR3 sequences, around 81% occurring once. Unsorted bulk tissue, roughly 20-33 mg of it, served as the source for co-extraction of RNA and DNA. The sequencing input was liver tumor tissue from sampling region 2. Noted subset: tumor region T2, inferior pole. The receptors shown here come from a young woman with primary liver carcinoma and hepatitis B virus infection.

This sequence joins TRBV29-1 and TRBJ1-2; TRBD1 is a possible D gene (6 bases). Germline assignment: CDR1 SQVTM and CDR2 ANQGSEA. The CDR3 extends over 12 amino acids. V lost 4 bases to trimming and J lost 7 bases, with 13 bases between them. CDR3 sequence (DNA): TGCAGCGTTGTACCTGGGGGCGGTGGCTACACCTTC. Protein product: CSVVPGGGGYTF.

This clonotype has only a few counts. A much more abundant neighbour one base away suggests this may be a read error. CDR3 coding DNA: TGCAGTGCCCCCCAACAGGGAGATGGAAACACCATATATTTT. Protein sequence: CSAPQQGDGNTIYF. The chain uses TRBV20-1 and TRBJ1-3, with D perhaps matching TRBD1 (6 bases). CDR1 and CDR2 (germline): DFQATT, SNEGSKA (reference sequence). V was cut by 6 bases and J by 3 bases, with 15 bases left in between. The CDR3 loop spans 14 amino acids.